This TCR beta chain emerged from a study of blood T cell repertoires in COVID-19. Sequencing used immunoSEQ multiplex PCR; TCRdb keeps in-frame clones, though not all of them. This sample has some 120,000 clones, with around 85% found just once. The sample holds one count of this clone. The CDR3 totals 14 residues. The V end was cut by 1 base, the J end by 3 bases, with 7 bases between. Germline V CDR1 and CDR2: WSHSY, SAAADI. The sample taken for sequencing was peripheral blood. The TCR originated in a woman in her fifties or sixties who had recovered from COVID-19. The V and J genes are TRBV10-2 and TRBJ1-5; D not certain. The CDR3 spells CASSEWSDNQPQHF. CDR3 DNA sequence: TGCGCCAGCAGTGAGTGGTCAGACAATCAGCCCCAGCATTTT.